The next 20 T cell receptor beta chains were all read from a single sample in a study of a mutant IDH1 vaccine in newly diagnosed glioma. Their antigens remain unidentified. Clones were sequenced by immunoSEQ multiplex PCR, and TCRdb holds only the in-frame ones, with some missing. The sample holds fewer than 30,000 clones; over 75% are singletons and the top ten take approximately 9.1%. Time point indicated: week 11, during vaccination. With topical imiquimod, each dose of the vaccine consisted of 300 ug of mutant IDH1 20-mer peptide. The sample in question was PBMCs, obtained from a glioma patient whose treatment included an IDH1 peptide vaccine. These receptors all come from a young woman with glioma.

In its sample, this clone was seen a few times. The chain links TRBV10-3 to TRBJ1-1; D is unresolved. Looked up from germline, CDR1 is ENHRY and CDR2 is SYGVKD. The ends were cut back, 1 base at V and 3 bases at J, with 12 bases in the middle. The CDR3 runs to 15 residues. The CDR3 loop reads CAISEYVGVDTEAFF. CDR3 nucleotides: TGTGCCATCAGTGAGTACGTCGGGGTGGACACTGAAGCTTTCTTT.

The genes are TRBV4-1 and TRBJ1-5, with a possible D match to TRBD1 (5 bases). This CDR3 has 15 residues. V was clipped by 3 bases and J by 3 bases, with 12 bases between them. Germline values: CDR1 MGHRA, CDR2 YSYEKL. CDR3 sequence: CASSHSSGPNQPQHF. CDR3 DNA sequence: TGCGCCAGCAGCCACTCTTCAGGGCCCAATCAGCCCCAGCATTTT.

The CDR3 sequence is CASSLAPTDTQYF. CDR3 nucleotides: TGTGCCAGCAGCTTAGCTCCCACAGATACGCAGTATTTT. The chain is built from TRBV2 and TRBJ2-3, with D unresolved. This CDR3 region has 13 residues. Germline V gene lookup returns CDR1 SNHLY and CDR2 FYNNEI. The germline V and J ends were trimmed by 6 bases and 2 bases, with 9 bases remaining between them.

The chain is built from TRBV29-1 and TRBJ2-7; D is possibly TRBD1 (5 bases). The CDR3 is 13 residues long. Germline assignment: CDR1 SQVTM and CDR2 ANQGSEA. Trimming stripped 4 bases from V and 4 bases from J, with 14 bases between. The CDR3 reads CSVGAGWEYEQYF. The CDR3 DNA is TGCAGCGTTGGGGCAGGGTGGGAATACGAGCAGTACTTC.

CDR3 loop: CASSFTGGLFGYTF. The CDR3 DNA follows: TGTGCCAGCAGCTTTACAGGGGGCCTCTTTGGCTACACCTTC. This sequence joins TRBV5-4 and TRBJ1-2; the match to TRBD1 covers 9 bases. Germline CDR1 SGHNT, CDR2 YYREEE (reference sequence). There are 14 residues in the CDR3. The V and J ends lost 2 bases and 7 bases, in that order; junction bases with no gene match: 6.

The CDR3 here is CASSQVPGGYNEQFF. The CDR3 DNA is TGCGCCAGCAGCCAAGTCCCTGGCGGCTACAATGAGCAGTTCTTC. The chain couples TRBV4-3 to TRBJ2-1, with no clear D. Trimming removed 1 base at V and 3 bases at J, with 10 bases between. CDR3 length: 15 residues. CDR1 is LGHNA, CDR2 YSLEER, per germline.

The chain links TRBV5-4 to TRBJ2-5, with a weak D call TRBD1 (5 bases). The CDR3 is made up of 15 amino acids. Germline CDR1 and CDR2: SGHNT and YYREEE (reference sequence). The germline V and J ends were trimmed by 4 bases and 4 bases, with 17 bases remaining between them. CDR3: CASSLGWKGVETQYF. The CDR3 DNA is TGTGCCAGCAGCCTAGGGTGGAAAGGGGTAGAGACCCAGTACTTC.

The chain recombines TRBV18 with TRBJ2-7, with D tentatively TRBD2 (6 bases). The CDR3 consists of 14 residues. From germline, CDR1 is KGHSH and CDR2 LQKENI. Trimming left V 5 bases short and J 9 bases short, with 20 bases between. The CDR3 spells CASSKGLEREVQYF. As DNA, the CDR3 is TGTGCCAGCTCAAAAGGACTGGAGAGGGAGGTGCAGTACTTC.

The gene calls are TRBV13 and TRBJ1-1, with D maybe TRBD1 (6 bases). The CDR3 contains 14 residues. The germline V and J ends were trimmed by 10 bases and 11 bases, with 26 bases remaining between them. CDR1 and CDR2 (germline): PRHDT, FYEKMQ (reference sequence). The CDR3: CATSMGGAGWAAFF. The CDR3 coding sequence is TGTGCCACCTCTATGGGGGGCGCGGGATGGGCGGCTTTCTTT.

This chain's CDR3 is CASSWGGLTDTQYF. CDR3 nucleotide sequence: TGTGCCAGCAGTTGGGGAGGGCTCACAGATACGCAGTATTTT. The chain couples TRBV25-1 to TRBJ2-3; 7 bases match TRBD2. The CDR3 is 14 amino acids. With V trimmed by 5 bases and J by 2 bases, 4 bases remained unmatched. The germline V gene has CDR1 MGHDK and CDR2 SYGVNS.

The chain couples TRBV6-1 to TRBJ1-5; tentatively, D is TRBD1 (6 bases). Trimming removed 7 bases from V and 6 bases from J, with 16 bases in between. There are 14 residues in the CDR3. CDR1 MNHNS and CDR2 SASEGT come from the germline V gene. The CDR3 sequence: CASKSRTATQPQHF. For the CDR3, the DNA is TGTGCCAGCAAATCGAGGACAGCTACTCAGCCCCAGCATTTT.

This clone was observed once. The same CDR3 arises from other DNA sequences in this sample as well. The CDR3 DNA reads TGTGCCAGCAGTCATAACTATGGCTACACCTTC. The encoded protein is CASSHNYGYTF. The chain links TRBV6-5 to TRBJ1-2, with D hard to call. The V gene's germline CDR1 is MNHEY and CDR2 SVGAGI. The CDR3 loop spans 11 amino acids. V gave up 5 bases and J gave up 1 base, with 2 bases separating them.

The chain employs TRBV6-6 and TRBJ2-6; perhaps TRBD2 as D (6 bases). This CDR3 has 15 amino acids. The germline gives CDR1 MNHNY, CDR2 SVGAGI (reference sequence). V was trimmed by 8 bases and J by 3 bases, leaving 14 bases between them. The CDR3 DNA sequence: TGTGCCAGCGGGGGGTTGGGTGTTGGGGCCAACGTCCTGACTTTC. It is translated as CASGGLGVGANVLTF.

The chain recombines TRBV6-1 with TRBJ1-5; 8 bases match TRBD1. V was clipped by 5 bases and J by 5 bases; unmatched bases: 8. The CDR3 loop spans 15 amino acids. Germline V gives CDR1 MNHNS, CDR2 SASEGT. The CDR3 coding sequence is TGTGCCAGCAGTACCCCCGCACAGGGGGATCAGCCCCAGCATTTT. This sequence encodes CASSTPAQGDQPQHF.

The rearrangement links TRBV7-2 to TRBJ1-2; 9 bases fit TRBD1. Germline trimming cut 4 bases from V and 4 bases from J; bases unmatched to any gene: 4. The germline gives CDR1 SGHTA, CDR2 FQGNSA. CDR3 length: 14 amino acids. CDR3 bases: TGTGCCAGCAGCTGGGGACAGGGAAGCTATGGCTACACCTTC. It codes for CASSWGQGSYGYTF.

A word on this clone: One end of the junction varies from germline; a read error may be responsible. The rearrangement uses TRBV7-7 and TRBJ2-5; 8 bases agree with TRBD2. Germline V lookup: CDR1 SSHAT, CDR2 FNYEAQ (reference sequence). The CDR3 is 14 residues long. The CDR3, as DNA: TGTGCTAGCAGCTCGCGGGGGGCCGAAGAGACCCAGTACTTC. This gives the protein CASSSRGAEETQYF.

V is TRBV2 and J is TRBJ1-2; no clear D gene. The CDR3 length is 13 residues. Germline CDR1 SNHLY, CDR2 FYNNEI. Between the trimmed V and J ends, which lost 4 bases and 6 bases, there was a span of 12 bases. The CDR3 nucleotides read TGTGCCAGCAGTGTTGGCAGCCTAGATGGCTACACCTTC. This encodes CASSVGSLDGYTF. The entire variable domain, with the rest obtained from reference TRBV2 and TRBJ1-2, is as follows: EPEVTQTPSHQVTQMGQEVILRCVPISNHLYFYWYRQILGQKVEFLVSFYNNEISEKSEIFDDQFSVERPDGSNFTLKIRSTKLEDSAMYFCASSVGSLDGYTFGSGTRLTVV.

This chain uses TRBV7-2 with TRBJ1-5; TRBD1 is a possible D gene (5 bases). The CDR3 loop spans 16 amino acids. Germline lookup yields CDR1 SGHTA and CDR2 FQGNSA. The germline V and J ends were trimmed by 5 bases and 0 bases, with 14 bases remaining between them. DNA for the CDR3: TGTGCCAGCAGCCCCGGGACCTTGGATAGCAATCAGCCCCAGCATTTT. Amino acid sequence: CASSPGTLDSNQPQHF.

This clone came up a few times. The J gene is TRBJ1-3, the V gene TRBV2; D is uncertain. The CDR3 extends over 15 amino acids. The germline V gene has CDR1 SNHLY and CDR2 FYNNEI. The ends were cut back, 0 bases at V and 0 bases at J, with 6 bases in the middle. The CDR3 here is CASSEALVSGNTIYF. The CDR3 DNA follows: TGTGCCAGCAGTGAAGCGCTAGTCTCTGGAAACACCATATATTTT.

This sequence joins TRBV5-4 and TRBJ2-1; perhaps D is TRBD1 or TRBD2 (6 bases each). The CDR3 consists of 16 residues. CDR1 and CDR2 from the germline V gene are SGHNT and YYREEE (reference sequence). Trimming took off 3 bases at V and 7 bases at J, with 20 bases between the two ends. This CDR3 is CASSSYGGRGRNEQFF. DNA of the CDR3: TGTGCCAGCAGCTCTTACGGGGGACGGGGGCGAAATGAGCAGTTCTTC.